The 32 T cell receptor beta chains below come from one sample, sequenced in a study of blood T cell repertoires in COVID-19. Clones were read by immunoSEQ multiplex PCR, and TCRdb kept only the in-frame ones, dropping some. The sample records a few hundred thousand clones, nearly 90% being singletons. Material for sequencing was peripheral blood. Source of these receptors: a woman aged 40-49 years who had recovered from COVID-19.

V is TRBV11-2 and J is TRBJ2-5, with a possible D match to TRBD2 (6 bases). Germline V gene sequence: CDR1 SGHAT, CDR2 FQNNGV. This CDR3 is 15 amino acids long. V shed 5 bases and J shed 3 bases, with 16 bases lying between them. CDR3 nucleotides: TGTGCCAGCAGCCCGTTCTTAGCGGTTGAAGAGACCCAGTACTTC. This translates into CASSPFLAVEETQYF.

The J gene is TRBJ1-4, the V gene TRBV5-1; 7 bases match TRBD1. V shed 2 bases, J shed 5 bases, and the junction held 6 bases outside the gene matches. The germline V gene has CDR1 SGHRS and CDR2 YFSETQ. The CDR3 loop spans 15 amino acids. The CDR3 is CASSFLGQINEKLFF. CDR3 nucleotides: TGCGCCAGCAGCTTTCTGGGACAGATAAATGAAAAACTGTTTTTT.

The rearrangement joins TRBV14 to TRBJ2-2; TRBD2 aligns across 7 bases. CDR1 and CDR2 from the germline V gene are SGHDN and FVKESK. V trimming: 4 bases; J trimming: 2 bases; junction bases outside the gene matches: 7. CDR3 size: 16 residues. As DNA, the CDR3 is TGTGCCAGCAGCCCACGTCCGGGACTAAACACCGGGGAGCTGTTTTTT. This translates into CASSPRPGLNTGELFF.

The rearrangement joins TRBV19 to TRBJ2-1; 14 positions match TRBD2. Germline V CDR1 and CDR2: LNHDA, SQIVND (reference sequence). After removal of 6 bases from V and 3 bases from J, the junction contained 10 bases not matched to a gene. This CDR3 spans 18 amino acids. The CDR3 protein is CASSRARLAGGGYNEQFF. The CDR3 DNA follows: TGTGCCAGTAGCCGAGCCCGACTAGCGGGGGGGGGCTACAATGAGCAGTTCTTC.

This chain links TRBV24-1 with TRBJ2-5; a weak D match, TRBD1 (6 bases). V lost 3 bases and J lost 9, with 22 bases in between. The CDR3 consists of 16 residues. The germline gives CDR1 KGHDR, CDR2 SFDVKD. CDR3 region: CATSDTKTAGASSQYF. The CDR3 DNA follows: TGTGCCACCAGTGATACAAAAACCGCAGGGGCAAGCTCCCAGTACTTC.

Turning to this clone: The junction does not match germline at one end; this may be a read error. The chain employs TRBV9 and TRBJ2-1; possible D gene TRBD1, 5 bases. The CDR3 extends over 14 amino acids. Germline CDR1 is SGDLS and CDR2 is YYNGEE. CDR3 coding DNA: TGTGCCAGCAGCAACCCCCTCTTAGGGGCCGCCATCATCTTC. It translates to CASSNPLLGAAIIF.

CDR3 region: CASSQGGQGFMGYTF. As DNA, the CDR3 is TGCGCCAGCAGCCAAGGGGGACAGGGGTTTATGGGCTACACCTTC. V usage is TRBV4-1 and J usage is TRBJ1-2, with TRBD1 identical over 10 bases. Losses at the gene ends were 1 base for V and 8 bases for J; bases not matched to a gene: 7. Germline lookup yields CDR1 MGHRA and CDR2 YSYEKL. This CDR3 has 15 residues.

The rearrangement links TRBV4-3 to TRBJ1-1; a possible D gene is TRBD1 (6 bases). V was trimmed by 0 bases and J by 8 bases, leaving 16 bases between them. Germline values: CDR1 LGHNA, CDR2 YSLEER. The CDR3 spans 15 residues. CDR3 nucleotide sequence: TGCGCCAGCAGCCAAGATAACAGGGACGTAGGGGAAGCTTTCTTT. Amino acid sequence: CASSQDNRDVGEAFF.

CDR3 sequence reads: CAIYRVDPTYEQYF. Here the CDR3 DNA reads TGTGCCATCTACAGGGTGGACCCCACCTACGAGCAGTACTTC. The chain uses TRBV28 and TRBJ2-7; D perhaps matches TRBD1 (6 bases). The CDR3 totals 14 residues. Germline-derived CDR1 and CDR2 are MDHEN and SYDVKM. The V end was cut by 10 bases, the J end by 2 bases, with 18 bases between.

V is TRBV5-5 and J is TRBJ2-7; 7 bases are a match to TRBD1. This CDR3 is built from 14 residues. After removal of 1 base from V and 5 bases from J, the junction contained 6 bases not matched to a gene. CDR1 and CDR2 from the germline V gene are SGHKS and YYEKEE (reference sequence). CDR3 region: CASSLWTGANEQYF. The CDR3 DNA follows: TGTGCCAGCAGCTTGTGGACAGGAGCTAACGAGCAGTACTTC.

CDR3 amino acids: CASSLDIGRGQPQHF. In nucleotides, the CDR3 is TGCGCCAGCAGCTTGGACATCGGAAGGGGTCAGCCCCAGCATTTT. The V gene is TRBV5-1, the J gene TRBJ1-5; possibly TRBD1 for D (5 bases). CDR3 length: 15 residues. Per the germline V gene, CDR1 is SGHRS and CDR2 is YFSETQ. The ends were cut back, 0 bases at V and 6 bases at J, with 13 bases in the middle.

The CDR3 reads CASSPAARGNTDTQYF. CDR3 DNA: TGTGCCAGCTCACCAGCAGCCAGGGGAAACACAGATACGCAGTATTTT. This chain links TRBV18 with TRBJ2-3; possibly TRBD1 for D (6 bases). The CDR3 is 16 amino acids. Trimming removed 2 bases at V and 2 bases at J, with 14 bases between. Germline-derived CDR1 and CDR2 are KGHSH and LQKENI.

This chain joins TRBV6-5 and TRBJ1-6; D is unclear. Germline V gene lookup returns CDR1 MNHEY and CDR2 SVGAGI. The CDR3 spans 12 residues. V dropped 8 bases and J dropped 11 bases, with 13 bases sitting between them. The CDR3, as DNA: TGTGCCAGCGGGCCCAATTGGGCACCCCTCCACTTT. It encodes CASGPNWAPLHF.

This chain joins TRBV6-1 and TRBJ2-3; a possible D gene is TRBD2 (6 bases). Trimming shortened V by 0 bases and J by 4 bases, and 14 bases separated the two germline ends. This CDR3 spans 16 amino acids. CDR1 MNHNS and CDR2 SASEGT come from the germline V gene. DNA for the CDR3: TGTGCCAGCAGTGAAGCTCGACTAGTTGTTTCAGATACGCAGTATTTT. Its protein product is CASSEARLVVSDTQYF.

The sample holds one count of this clone. In the same sample, other DNA sequences code for this CDR3. V usage is TRBV19 and J usage is TRBJ2-1, with 8 nucleotides matching TRBD2. The CDR3 runs to 15 residues. CDR1 and CDR2 from the germline V gene are LNHDA and SQIVND (reference sequence). J was trimmed by 8 bases and V by 3 bases; bases with no gene match: 9. The CDR3 coding sequence is TGTGCCAGTAGTATTGGGCTAGCGGGTCCCGATGAGCAGTTCTTC. Translating gives CASSIGLAGPDEQFF.

J is TRBJ2-1 and V is TRBV2, with D hard to call. The V end lost 4 bases, the J end lost 8 bases, and 15 bases lay between the germline ends. Germline-derived CDR1 and CDR2 are SNHLY and FYNNEI. This CDR3 region has 14 residues. The CDR3 DNA reads as TGTGCCAGCAGTGGGTGGAGAGCCGACGATGAGCAGTTCTTC. This translates into CASSGWRADDEQFF.

The CDR3 nucleotides are TGTGCCAGTAGTATTGCGACAATCTACAATGAGCAGTTCTTC. Amino acid sequence: CASSIATIYNEQFF. The chain couples TRBV19 to TRBJ2-1, with unresolved D. V dropped 3 bases and J dropped 3 bases, with 9 bases sitting between them. This CDR3 has 14 amino acids. The V gene's germline CDR1 is LNHDA and CDR2 SQIVND (reference sequence).

The genes are TRBV5-6 and TRBJ2-1, with TRBD2 identical over 7 bases. This CDR3 spans 17 amino acids. Germline CDR1 and CDR2: SGHDT and YYEEEE. Trimming removed 6 bases from V and 2 bases from J; junction bases left unmatched: 14. CDR3 protein: CASIPYRAGGTYNEQFF. Here the CDR3 DNA reads TGTGCCAGCATCCCCTATAGGGCCGGGGGGACCTACAATGAGCAGTTCTTC. Combining the CDR3 with reference TRBV5-6 and TRBJ2-1 gives the whole variable domain DAGVTQSPTHLIKTRGQQVTLRCSPKSGHDTVSWYQQALGQGPQFIFQYYEEEERQRGNFPDRFSGHQFPNYSSELNVNALLLGDSALYLCASIPYRAGGTYNEQFFGPGTRLTVL.

The chain recombines TRBV6-5 with TRBJ2-3; D is unresolved. Germline lookup yields CDR1 MNHEY and CDR2 SVGAGI. V lost 0 bases, J lost 0 bases, and 7 bases lay in between. The CDR3 spans 15 residues. CDR3 nucleotides: TGTGCCAGCAGTTACTCCGACTTGAGCACAGATACGCAGTATTTT. This translates into CASSYSDLSTDTQYF.

This clone was found once. The chain combines TRBV3-1 (or the pseudogene TRBV3-2) with TRBJ1-1; weak D call: TRBD1 (5 bases). Trimming took 4 bases from V and 1 from J, leaving 10 bases between them. This CDR3 has 14 amino acids. Germline CDR1 is LGHDT and CDR2 is YNNKEL (reference sequence). The CDR3: CASSLGLGNTEAFF. CDR3 in DNA: TGTGCCAGCAGCCTGGGACTGGGGAACACTGAAGCTTTCTTT.

The chain uses TRBV5-1 and TRBJ2-1, with 9 bases fitting TRBD2. Trimming removed 4 bases from V and 8 bases from J; junction bases left unmatched: 13. The CDR3 contains 16 residues. CDR1 is SGHRS, CDR2 YFSETQ, per germline. The CDR3 sequence is CASSPARGRAADEQFF. CDR3 coding DNA: TGCGCCAGCAGCCCCGCTCGCGGGAGGGCCGCGGATGAGCAGTTCTTC.

The J gene is TRBJ2-7, the V gene TRBV11-2; TRBD1 matches at 8 bases. The ends lost 0 bases at V and 1 base at J; junction bases unmatched: 2. Germline CDR1 reads SGHAT; CDR2 reads FQNNGV. The CDR3 has 15 amino acids. The CDR3 DNA is TGTGCCAGCAGCTTAGATGGGACAGGTTCCTACGAGCAGTACTTC. Translated, it gives CASSLDGTGSYEQYF.

The chain couples TRBV6-5 to TRBJ2-5; TRBD2 aligns across 8 bases. The length of the CDR3 is 14 residues. The trim removed 1 base at V and 5 bases at J, leaving 3 bases unmatched. Germline V lookup: CDR1 MNHEY, CDR2 SVGAGI. CDR3 amino acids: CASSYFGGGETQYF. In DNA, the CDR3 is TGTGCCAGCAGTTACTTCGGGGGGGGTGAGACCCAGTACTTC.

The V call is TRBV5-4, the J call TRBJ2-1; 9 bases are shared with TRBD2. The germline V gene encodes CDR1 SGHNT and CDR2 YYREEE (reference sequence). V lost 2 bases, J lost 7 bases, and 7 bases stayed unmatched. This CDR3 is built from 15 residues. The CDR3 loop is CASSFQRGAVNEQFF. In DNA, the CDR3 is TGTGCCAGCAGCTTCCAGCGGGGGGCAGTAAATGAGCAGTTCTTC. The entire variable domain, with the rest obtained from reference TRBV5-4 and TRBJ2-1, is as follows: ETGVTQSPTHLIKTRGQQVTLRCSSQSGHNTVSWYQQALGQGPQFIFQYYREEENGRGNFPPRFSGLQFPNYSSELNVNALELDDSALYLCASSFQRGAVNEQFFGPGTRLTVL.

The CDR3 reads CASNNPGVNTEAFF. The CDR3 nucleotides read TGTGCCAGTAACAACCCCGGGGTGAACACTGAAGCTTTCTTT. The V gene is TRBV19, the J gene TRBJ1-1; D gene ambiguous. V lost 7 bases, J lost 0 bases, and 12 bases lay in between. Germline assignment: CDR1 LNHDA and CDR2 SQIVND (reference sequence). The CDR3 loop spans 14 amino acids.

The rearrangement uses TRBV10-3 and TRBJ1-1; D call uncertain. The CDR3 is 13 amino acids. V lost 2 bases to trimming and J lost 1 base, with 5 bases between them. CDR1 is ENHRY, CDR2 SYGVKD, per germline. CDR3 loop: CAISEIRNTEAFF. CDR3 coding DNA: TGTGCCATCAGTGAGATCCGGAACACTGAAGCTTTCTTT.

This chain connects TRBV5-1 to TRBJ2-1; possibly TRBD1 for D (6 bases). The V gene lost 3 bases and the J gene lost 12 bases, with 13 bases spanning the gap. CDR1 and CDR2 from the germline V gene are SGHRS and YFSETQ. The CDR3 has 12 amino acids. CDR3 DNA: TGCGCCAGCAGCTCACAGGGTTCCCCGCAGTTCTTC. It translates to CASSSQGSPQFF.

This clone came up a few times. The V call is TRBV2, the J call TRBJ2-1; D call uncertain. Germline V gene data show CDR1 as SNHLY and CDR2 as FYNNEI. CDR3 size: 13 residues. Trimming removed 4 bases at V and 4 bases at J, with 8 bases between. The CDR3 reads CASSVASYNEQFF. The CDR3 DNA follows: TGTGCCAGCAGTGTAGCCAGTTACAATGAGCAGTTCTTC.

The V gene is TRBV30, the J gene TRBJ1-1; D ambiguous. This CDR3 region has 14 residues. The V gene's germline CDR1 is GTSNPN and CDR2 SVGIG (reference sequence). V dropped 2 bases and J dropped 2 bases, with 12 bases sitting between them. CDR3: CAWSHTPVNTEAFF. The CDR3 nucleotides are TGTGCCTGGAGTCATACACCAGTAAACACTGAAGCTTTCTTT.

This chain uses TRBV24-1 with TRBJ1-2, with D unclear. CDR3 length: 14 residues. The germline V and J ends were trimmed by 1 base and 5 bases, with 10 bases remaining between them. Germline CDR1 and CDR2: KGHDR and SFDVKD. DNA of the CDR3: TGTGCCACCAGTGATTTTCGACACCAATATGGCTACACCTTC. Amino acids: CATSDFRHQYGYTF.

This clone has just a few counts. The rearrangement links TRBV19 to TRBJ1-1, with TRBD1 matching 9 bases. Germline CDR1 is LNHDA and CDR2 is SQIVND (reference sequence). V shed 5 bases, J shed 4 bases, and the junction held 5 bases outside the gene matches. This CDR3 has 14 residues. The CDR3: CASSSDRGFTEAFF. The CDR3 DNA reads as TGTGCCAGTAGTTCGGACAGGGGATTCACTGAAGCTTTCTTT.

V usage is TRBV14 and J usage is TRBJ2-5; tentatively, D is TRBD2 (7 bases). V was shortened by 0 bases and J by 2 bases, with 16 bases between the two germline ends. The CDR3 contains 17 residues. Germline loops: CDR1 SGHDN, CDR2 FVKESK. The CDR3 spells CASSQDPGGGPQETQYF. CDR3 DNA: TGTGCCAGCAGCCAAGATCCTGGCGGGGGCCCGCAAGAGACCCAGTACTTC.